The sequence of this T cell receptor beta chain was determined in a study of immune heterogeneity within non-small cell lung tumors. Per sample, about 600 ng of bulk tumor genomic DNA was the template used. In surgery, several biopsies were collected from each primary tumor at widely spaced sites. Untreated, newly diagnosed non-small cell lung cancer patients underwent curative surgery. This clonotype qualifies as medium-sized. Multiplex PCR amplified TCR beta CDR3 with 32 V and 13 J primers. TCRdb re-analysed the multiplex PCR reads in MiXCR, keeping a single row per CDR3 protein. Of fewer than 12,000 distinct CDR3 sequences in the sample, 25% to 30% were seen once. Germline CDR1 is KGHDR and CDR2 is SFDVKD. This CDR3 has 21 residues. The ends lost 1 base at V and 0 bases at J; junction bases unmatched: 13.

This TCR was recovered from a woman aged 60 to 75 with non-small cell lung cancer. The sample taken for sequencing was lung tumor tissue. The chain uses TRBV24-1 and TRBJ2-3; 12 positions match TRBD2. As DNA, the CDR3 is TGTGCCACCAGTGATTTAAGGGCCACTAGCGGGGGGCGCTACAGCACAGATACGCAGTATTTT. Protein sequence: CATSDLRATSGGRYSTDTQYF.